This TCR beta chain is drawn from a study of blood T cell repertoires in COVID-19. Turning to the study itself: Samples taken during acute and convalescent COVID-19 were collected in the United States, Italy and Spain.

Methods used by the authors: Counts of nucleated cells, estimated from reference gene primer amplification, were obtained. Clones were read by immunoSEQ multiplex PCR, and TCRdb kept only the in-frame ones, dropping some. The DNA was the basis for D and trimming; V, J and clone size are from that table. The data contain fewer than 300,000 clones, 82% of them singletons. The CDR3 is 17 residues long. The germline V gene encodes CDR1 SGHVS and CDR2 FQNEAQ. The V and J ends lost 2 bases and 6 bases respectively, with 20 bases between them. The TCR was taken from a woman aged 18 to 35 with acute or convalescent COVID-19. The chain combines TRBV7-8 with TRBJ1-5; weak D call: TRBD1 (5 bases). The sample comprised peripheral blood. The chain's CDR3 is CASSLLPHRQVGQPQHF. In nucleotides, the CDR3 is TGTGCCAGCAGCTTACTTCCGCACAGGCAGGTCGGTCAGCCCCAGCATTTT.